This TCR beta chain comes out of a study of Graves' ophthalmopathy and Graves' hyperthyroidism. This clonotype was detected ten times or more. Its antigen is not identified. Findings and caveats of the study: Thyroid clonotypes that were expanded above 0.001 frequency mostly also appeared in blood. Discrimination between ophthalmopathy and stable hyperthyroidism by a 13-signature model showed roughly 85% sensitivity and 75% to 84% specificity.

A volume of approximately 10 ml of fresh peripheral blood supplied the PBMCs. V gave up 4 bases and J gave up 3 bases, with 16 bases separating them. CDR3 length: 15 residues. Germline-derived CDR1 and CDR2 are LNHDA and SQIVND (reference sequence). The study amplified TCR beta CDR3 regions using RNA transcripts. A first-round RT-PCR used HTBI primers, followed by a second-round multiplex PCR. MiXCR, applied by TCRdb to the multiplex PCR reads, yields one record per CDR3 protein. The top ten hold 9% to 15% of the sample, which has a few hundred thousand distinct CDR3 sequences, about a sixth seen once.

The receptor was isolated from an adult man with Graves' ophthalmopathy. Input material: peripheral blood. The V call is TRBV19, the J call TRBJ2-7; D may be TRBD1 (6 bases). This chain's CDR3 is CASSKGTTGIYEQYF. CDR3 bases: TGTGCCAGTAGTAAGGGAACAACAGGGATCTACGAGCAGTACTTC.